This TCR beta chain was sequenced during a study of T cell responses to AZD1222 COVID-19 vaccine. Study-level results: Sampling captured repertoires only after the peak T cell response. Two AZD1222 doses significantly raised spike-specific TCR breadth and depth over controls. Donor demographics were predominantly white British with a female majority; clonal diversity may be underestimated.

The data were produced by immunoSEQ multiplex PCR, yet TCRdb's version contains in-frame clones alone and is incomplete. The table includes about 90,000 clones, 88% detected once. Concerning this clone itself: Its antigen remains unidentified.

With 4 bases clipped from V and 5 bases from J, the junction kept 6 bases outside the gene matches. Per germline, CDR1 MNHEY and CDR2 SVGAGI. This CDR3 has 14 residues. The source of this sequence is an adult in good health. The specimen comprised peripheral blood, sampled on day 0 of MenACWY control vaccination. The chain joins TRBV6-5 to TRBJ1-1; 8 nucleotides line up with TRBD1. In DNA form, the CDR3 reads TGTGCCAGCAGTTCGGGACAGGTTTGGACTGAAGCTTTCTTT. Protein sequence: CASSSGQVWTEAFF.